This TCR beta chain was observed in a study of cytomegalovirus exposure and HLA in healthy donors. Study-level points and caveats: Researchers catalogued some 160 TCR beta chains as cytomegalovirus-associated. A classifier reportedly called cytomegalovirus status with high sensitivity and specificity. That first-cohort TCR clusters tended to co-occur in the 90 to 150 validation repertoires was found in a later analysis.

Clones were sequenced by immunoSEQ multiplex PCR, and TCRdb holds only the in-frame ones, with some missing. The data show fewer than 250,000 clones, around 87% seen once. CDR1 and CDR2 (germline): GTSNPN, SVGIG (reference sequence). This CDR3 is 13 amino acids long. V was pared by 5 bases and J by 0 bases, with 1 base of the junction left unmatched. With respect to this clone: Its antigen is undetermined.

Donors were drawn from the approximately 120-subject validation cohort, separate from the approximately 670-subject first cohort. This receptor was taken from a man between 18 and 35 years old in good health and CMV-seronegative. The source material was PBMCs. This sequence joins TRBV30 and TRBJ1-3; 7 nucleotides align to TRBD1. CDR3: CAWGTDSGNTIYF. The CDR3 DNA sequence: TGTGCCTGGGGGACAGACTCTGGAAACACCATATATTTT.